This TCR beta chain stems from a study of T-cell memory formation after mild COVID-19. Study-level findings and limits: Still unconfirmed is whether the second-wave clones peaking on day 37 recognized SARS-CoV-2.

Each CDR3 protein gets one entry after TCRdb re-called the 5' RACE reads with MiXCR. The sample records 34,000 or so distinct CDR3 sequences, 7.5% to 8% being singletons. This clonotype was seen only a few times. Its cognate antigen is unknown. The V gene lost 5 bases and the J gene lost 8 bases, with 18 bases spanning the gap. From germline, CDR1 is SGHTA and CDR2 FQGNSA. The CDR3 contains 14 residues. The sample consisted of PBMCs or a T cell subset sorted from them (not recorded which). The chain carries TRBV7-2 and TRBJ1-2, with D uncertain. The sequence derives from a man aged 18-30 years who had mild COVID-19 (a few samples of this study predate the infection). Cell type and time point are not known. For the CDR3, the DNA is TGTGCCAGCAGCCCCCGATGGGAGGGCGGAGGCTACACCTTC. The encoded protein is CASSPRWEGGGYTF.